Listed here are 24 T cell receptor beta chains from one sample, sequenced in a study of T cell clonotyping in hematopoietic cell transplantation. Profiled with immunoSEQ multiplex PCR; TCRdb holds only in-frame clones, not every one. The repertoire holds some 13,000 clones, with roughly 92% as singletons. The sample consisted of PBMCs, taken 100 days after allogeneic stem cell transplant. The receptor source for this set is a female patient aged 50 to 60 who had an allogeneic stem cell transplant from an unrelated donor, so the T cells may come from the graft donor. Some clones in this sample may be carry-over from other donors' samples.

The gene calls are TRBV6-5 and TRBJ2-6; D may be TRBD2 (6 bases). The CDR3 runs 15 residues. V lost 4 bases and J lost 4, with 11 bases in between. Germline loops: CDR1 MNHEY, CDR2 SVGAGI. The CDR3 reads CASSSPGRGANVLTF. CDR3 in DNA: TGTGCCAGCAGTTCCCCAGGGAGGGGGGCCAACGTCCTGACTTTC.

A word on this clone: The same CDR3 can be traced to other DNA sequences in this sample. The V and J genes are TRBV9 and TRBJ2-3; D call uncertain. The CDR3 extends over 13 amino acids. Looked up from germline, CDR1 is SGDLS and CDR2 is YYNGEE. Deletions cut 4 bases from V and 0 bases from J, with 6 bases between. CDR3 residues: CASSPISTDTQYF. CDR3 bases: TGTGCCAGCAGCCCGATAAGCACAGATACGCAGTATTTT.

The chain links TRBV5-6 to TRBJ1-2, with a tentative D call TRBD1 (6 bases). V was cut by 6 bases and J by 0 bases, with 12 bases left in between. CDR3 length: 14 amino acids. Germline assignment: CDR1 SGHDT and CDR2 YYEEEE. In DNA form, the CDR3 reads TGTGCCAGCACCGAGGACAGCCCTAACTATGGCTACACCTTC. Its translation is CASTEDSPNYGYTF.

DNA for the CDR3: TGTGCCAGTAGTATAGCCCCCGAAACAGATACGCAGTATTTT. Residues: CASSIAPETDTQYF. The chain links TRBV19 to TRBJ2-3, with D unresolved. The CDR3 loop spans 14 amino acids. Germline values: CDR1 LNHDA, CDR2 SQIVND (reference sequence). Trimming cost V 1 base and J 3 bases, with 8 bases left between them.

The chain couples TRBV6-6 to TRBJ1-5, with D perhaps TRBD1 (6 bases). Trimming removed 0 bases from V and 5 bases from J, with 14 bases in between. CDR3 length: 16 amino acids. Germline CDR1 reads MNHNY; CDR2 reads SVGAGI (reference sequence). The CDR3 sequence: CASSYSNTGIDQPQHF. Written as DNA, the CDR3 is TGTGCCAGCAGTTACTCGAACACAGGGATAGATCAGCCCCAGCATTTT.

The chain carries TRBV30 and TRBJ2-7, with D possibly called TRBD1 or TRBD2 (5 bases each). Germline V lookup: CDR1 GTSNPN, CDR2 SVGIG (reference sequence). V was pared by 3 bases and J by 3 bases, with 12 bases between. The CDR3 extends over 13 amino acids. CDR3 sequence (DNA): TGTGCCTGGAGCGTCGGGGCACACTACGAGCAGTACTTC. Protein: CAWSVGAHYEQYF.

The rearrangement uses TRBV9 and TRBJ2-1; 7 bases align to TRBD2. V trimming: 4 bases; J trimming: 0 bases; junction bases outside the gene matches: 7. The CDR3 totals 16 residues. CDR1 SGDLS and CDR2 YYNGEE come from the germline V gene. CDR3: CASSPLAGSSYNEQFF. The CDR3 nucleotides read TGTGCCAGCAGCCCCTTAGCGGGTAGCTCCTACAATGAGCAGTTCTTC.

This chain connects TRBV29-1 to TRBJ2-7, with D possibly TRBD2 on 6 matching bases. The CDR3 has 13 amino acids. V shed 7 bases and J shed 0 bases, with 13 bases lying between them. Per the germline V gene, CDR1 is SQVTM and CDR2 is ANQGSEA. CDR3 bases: TGCAGCGCCGGGGGTTGGGGCTCCTACGAGCAGTACTTC. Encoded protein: CSAGGWGSYEQYF.

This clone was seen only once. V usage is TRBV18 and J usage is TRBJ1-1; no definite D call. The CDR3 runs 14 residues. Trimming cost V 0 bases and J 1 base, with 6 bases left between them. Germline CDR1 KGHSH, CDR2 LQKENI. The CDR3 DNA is TGTGCCAGCTCACCACCAGGACCGAACACTGAAGCTTTCTTT. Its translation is CASSPPGPNTEAFF. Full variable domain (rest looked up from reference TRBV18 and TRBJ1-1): NAGVMQNPRHLVRRRGQEARLRCSPMKGHSHVYWYRQLPEEGLKFMVYLQKENIIDESGMPKERFSAEFPKEGPSILRIQQVVRGDSAAYFCASSPPGPNTEAFFGQGTRLTVV.

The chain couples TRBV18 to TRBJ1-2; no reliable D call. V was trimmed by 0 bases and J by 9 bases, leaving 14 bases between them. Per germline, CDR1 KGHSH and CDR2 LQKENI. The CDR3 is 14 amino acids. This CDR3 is CASSPPNRAGSYTF. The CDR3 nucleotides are TGTGCCAGCTCACCACCGAATAGGGCTGGGAGCTACACCTTC. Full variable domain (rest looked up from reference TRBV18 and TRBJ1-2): NAGVMQNPRHLVRRRGQEARLRCSPMKGHSHVYWYRQLPEEGLKFMVYLQKENIIDESGMPKERFSAEFPKEGPSILRIQQVVRGDSAAYFCASSPPNRAGSYTFGSGTRLTVV.

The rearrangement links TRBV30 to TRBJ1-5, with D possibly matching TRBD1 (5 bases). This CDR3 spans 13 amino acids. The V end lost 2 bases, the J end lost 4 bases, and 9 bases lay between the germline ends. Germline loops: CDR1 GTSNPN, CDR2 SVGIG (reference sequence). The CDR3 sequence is CAWSLTENQPQHF. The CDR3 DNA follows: TGTGCCTGGAGTCTGACAGAGAATCAGCCCCAGCATTTT.

The CDR3 nucleotides are TGCGCCAGCAGCCCCGGGACCACAACCGGGGAGCTGTTTTTT. This sequence encodes CASSPGTTTGELFF. The V call is TRBV5-1, the J call TRBJ2-2; either TRBD1 or TRBD2 may supply D (5 bases each). The CDR3 loop spans 14 amino acids. Germline assignment: CDR1 SGHRS and CDR2 YFSETQ. Trimming left V 4 bases short and J 5 bases short, with 12 bases between. Full variable domain (outside the CDR3, taken from reference TRBV5-1 and TRBJ2-2): KAGVTQTPRYLIKTRGQQVTLSCSPISGHRSVSWYQQTPGQGLQFLFEYFSETQRNKGNFPGRFSGRQFSNSRSEMNVSTLELGDSALYLCASSPGTTTGELFFGEGSRLTVL.

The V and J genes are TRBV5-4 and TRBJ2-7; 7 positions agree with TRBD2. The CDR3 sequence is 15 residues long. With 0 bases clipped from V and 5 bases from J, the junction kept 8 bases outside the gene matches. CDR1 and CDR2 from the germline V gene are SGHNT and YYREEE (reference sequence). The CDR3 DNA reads TGTGCCAGCAGCTTGGACGGGCGGGAGTTAGACGAGCAGTACTTC. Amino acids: CASSLDGRELDEQYF.

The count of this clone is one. The chain's CDR3 is CASSLATEGNYGYTF. CDR3 DNA sequence: TGTGCCAGCAGCCTGGCTACAGAGGGGAACTATGGCTACACCTTC. The chain has TRBV7-9 and TRBJ1-2, with D possibly matching TRBD1 (5 bases). This CDR3 is built from 15 residues. With 5 bases removed from V and 2 bases from J, the gap between germline ends came to 15 bases. The germline V gene has CDR1 SEHNR and CDR2 FQNEAQ (reference sequence).

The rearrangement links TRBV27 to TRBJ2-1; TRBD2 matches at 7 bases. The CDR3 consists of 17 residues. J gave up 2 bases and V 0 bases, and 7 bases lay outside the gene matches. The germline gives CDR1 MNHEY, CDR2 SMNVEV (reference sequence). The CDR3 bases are TGTGCCAGCAGTTTATCGGTTCTGCGGGGGACCTACAATGAGCAGTTCTTC. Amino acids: CASSLSVLRGTYNEQFF.

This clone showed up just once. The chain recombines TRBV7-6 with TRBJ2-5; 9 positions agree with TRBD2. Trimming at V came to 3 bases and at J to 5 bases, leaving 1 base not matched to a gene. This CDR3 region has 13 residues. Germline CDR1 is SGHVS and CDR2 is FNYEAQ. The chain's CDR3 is CASSLREGETQYF. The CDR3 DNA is TGTGCCAGCAGCTTGCGGGAGGGGGAGACCCAGTACTTC.

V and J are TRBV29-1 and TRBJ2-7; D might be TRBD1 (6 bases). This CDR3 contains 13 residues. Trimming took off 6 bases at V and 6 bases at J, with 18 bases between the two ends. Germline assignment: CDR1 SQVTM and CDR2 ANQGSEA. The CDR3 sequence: CSVRDIKEREQYF. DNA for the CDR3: TGCAGCGTCCGGGACATTAAGGAGCGCGAGCAGTACTTC.

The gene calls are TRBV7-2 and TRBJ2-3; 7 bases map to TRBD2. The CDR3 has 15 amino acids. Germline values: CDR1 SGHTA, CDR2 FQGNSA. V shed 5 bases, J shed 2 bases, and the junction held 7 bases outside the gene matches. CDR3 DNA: TGTGCCAGCAGCAGGGGTAGCGGGTACACAGATACGCAGTATTTT. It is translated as CASSRGSGYTDTQYF.

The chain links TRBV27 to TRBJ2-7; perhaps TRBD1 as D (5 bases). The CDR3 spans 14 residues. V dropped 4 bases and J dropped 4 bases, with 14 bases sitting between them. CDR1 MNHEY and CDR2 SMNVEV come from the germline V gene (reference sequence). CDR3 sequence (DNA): TGTGCCAGCAGTTCGGCTTCAGGGAAATACGAGCAGTACTTC. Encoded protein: CASSSASGKYEQYF.

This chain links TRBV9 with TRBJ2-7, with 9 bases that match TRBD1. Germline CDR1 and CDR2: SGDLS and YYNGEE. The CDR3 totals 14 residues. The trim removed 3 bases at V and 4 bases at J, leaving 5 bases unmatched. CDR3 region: CASSGTGTGYEQYF. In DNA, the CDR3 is TGTGCCAGCAGCGGAACCGGGACAGGGTACGAGCAGTACTTC.

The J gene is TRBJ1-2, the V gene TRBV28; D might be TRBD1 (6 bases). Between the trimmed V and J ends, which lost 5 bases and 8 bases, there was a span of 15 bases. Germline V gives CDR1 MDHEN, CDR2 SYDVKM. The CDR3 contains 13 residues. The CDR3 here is CASSPQGSVGYTF. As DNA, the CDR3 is TGTGCCAGCAGTCCCCAGGGGTCAGTAGGCTACACCTTC.

Written as DNA, the CDR3 is TGTGCCTGGAGTGAGGGCTTTATGGCAGATACGCAGTATTTT. Translating gives CAWSEGFMADTQYF. The chain links TRBV30 to TRBJ2-3; D gene ambiguous. CDR1 is GTSNPN and CDR2 is SVGIG in the germline V gene (reference sequence). The CDR3 sequence is 14 residues long. With 1 base removed from V and 4 bases from J, the gap between germline ends came to 12 bases.

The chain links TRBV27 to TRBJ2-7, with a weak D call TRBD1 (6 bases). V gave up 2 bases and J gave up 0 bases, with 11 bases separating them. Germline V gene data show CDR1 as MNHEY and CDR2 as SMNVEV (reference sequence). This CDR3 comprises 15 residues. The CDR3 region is CASSLQQGSSYEQYF. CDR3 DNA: TGTGCCAGCAGTTTACAACAGGGAAGCTCCTACGAGCAGTACTTC.

As DNA, the CDR3 is TGTGCCAGCTCACCCGACAGGGGGGAGCCCCAGCATTTT. Amino acid sequence: CASSPDRGEPQHF. V gene TRBV18 combines with J gene TRBJ1-5, with 9 positions matching TRBD1. CDR3 length equals 13 residues. Germline V gene sequence: CDR1 KGHSH, CDR2 LQKENI. V shed 3 bases, J shed 8 bases, and the junction held 2 bases outside the gene matches. The full variable domain, its missing parts supplied by reference TRBV18 and TRBJ1-5, is NAGVMQNPRHLVRRRGQEARLRCSPMKGHSHVYWYRQLPEEGLKFMVYLQKENIIDESGMPKERFSAEFPKEGPSILRIQQVVRGDSAAYFCASSPDRGEPQHFGDGTRLSIL.